This entry describes one TCR beta chain. The antigen is undetermined. The assay was immunoSEQ multiplex PCR, and TCRdb's table has in-frame clones only and misses some. The data show 75,000 to 100,000 clones, approximately 90% seen once. This record belongs to a study of OX40 agonist ivuxolimab in advanced cancers. Findings and caveats of the study: Among the lowest peripheral clonal expansion occurred in 0.1-3.0 mg/kg partial responders. Undetermined was the antigen specificity of the expanded peripheral T cells. Expanded clones tended on average to be more numerous among CD8+ T cells than CD4+. Normalized T-cell clonal expansion was also low in some nonresponders.

The CDR3 is made up of 14 amino acids. Germline CDR1 and CDR2: LGHNA and YSLEER. Deletions cut 4 bases from V and 0 bases from J, with 10 bases between. This chain connects TRBV4-3 to TRBJ2-7; D remains ambiguous. This TCR came from an adult with an advanced solid tumor such as melanoma, head and neck, liver or kidney cancer. The input for sequencing was CD4+ or CD8+ T cells sorted from blood, taken in a trial of the OX40 agonist ivuxolimab. For the CDR3, the DNA is TGCGCCAGCAGCCCAAAAGTATCCTCCTACGAGCAGTACTTC. This encodes CASSPKVSSYEQYF.